This TCR beta chain was captured in a study of beta chain features in type 1 diabetes. The entirety of the isolated RNA underwent reverse transcription, so expressed TCRB transcripts were sequenced. The assay was immunoSEQ multiplex PCR, and TCRdb's table has in-frame clones only and misses some. Of 250,000 to 300,000 clones in the sample, approximately 8% are singletons; the top ten hold about 0.93%. This clone has a handful of counts. The antigen is not known. Notes on the study in general: Amplification by PCR could prefer shorter templates, with the same effect in patients and controls.

The length of the CDR3 is 13 residues. Germline V gives CDR1 SGHNT, CDR2 YENEEA. Trimming pared 2 bases from V and 2 bases from J, leaving 6 bases between. The chain couples TRBV11-3 to TRBJ1-1; unclear D gene. Input material: central memory CD4+ T cells from blood. This TCR was sampled from a woman under 30 in good health. CDR3 region: CASSLTRNTEAFF. Here the CDR3 DNA reads TGTGCCAGCAGCTTAACAAGAAACACTGAAGCTTTCTTT. Full variable domain (missing parts from reference TRBV11-3 and TRBJ1-1): EAGVVQSPRYKIIEKKQPVAFWCNPISGHNTLYWYLQNLGQGPELLIRYENEEAVDDSQLPKDRFSAERLKGVDSTLKIQPAELGDSAVYLCASSLTRNTEAFFGQGTRLTVV.